The 26 T cell receptor beta chains listed next were all sequenced from one sample in a study of breast tumors, draining lymph nodes, adjacent tissues. Breast cancer patients provided tissue from their axillary draining lymph nodes. TCRdb re-called the multiplex PCR reads with MiXCR, one entry per CDR3 protein. Of roughly 80,000 distinct CDR3 sequences in the sample, roughly a fifth were seen once. The sequenced sample consisted of axillary lymph node tissue. These receptors all stem from a female donor with breast cancer. Some clones in this sample may be carry-over from other donors' samples.

V and J are TRBV6-2 or TRBV6-3 and TRBJ1-2; the match to TRBD1 covers 10 bases. V was pared by 6 bases and J by 10 bases, with 8 bases of the junction left unmatched. Germline CDR1 MNHEY, CDR2 SVGEGT. The CDR3 spans 13 residues. Written as DNA, the CDR3 is TGTGCCAGCAGAACCGGGACAGGGGAAGTCTACACCTTC. It translates to CASRTGTGEVYTF.

This clonotype appeared many times. The chain links TRBV6-6 to TRBJ1-4; D not certain. Germline CDR1 is MNHNY and CDR2 is SVGAGI (reference sequence). The CDR3 sequence is 12 residues long. V was shortened by 6 bases and J by 8 bases, with 10 bases between the two germline ends. The CDR3 bases are TGTGCCAGCAGCCGCGGTTTGGAAAAACTGTTTTTT. Protein product: CASSRGLEKLFF.

This clonotype turned up a few times. This may come from a read error, since a much larger clone is one base off. The J gene is TRBJ2-7, the V gene TRBV9; 7 bases match TRBD1. This CDR3 contains 16 residues. Germline V gives CDR1 SGDLS, CDR2 YYNGEE. CDR3 protein: CASSVGRTGSLYEQCF. CDR3 in DNA: TGTGCCAGCAGCGTCGGCCGGACAGGTTCCCTCTACGAGCAGTGCTTC.

This clonotype was counted ten times or more. The genes are TRBV11-3 and TRBJ1-2, with a tentative D call TRBD1 (5 bases). The CDR3 extends over 16 amino acids. Germline V lookup: CDR1 SGHNT, CDR2 YENEEA. Trimming removed 5 bases at V and 4 bases at J, with 20 bases between. The CDR3 spells CASSRDAPGTVYGYTF. CDR3 nucleotide sequence: TGTGCCAGCAGCCGAGACGCACCCGGGACGGTCTATGGCTACACCTTC.

A word on this clonotype: A much larger clone sits a single nucleotide away, making a read error possible. This chain links TRBV20-1 with TRBJ1-5; D is ambiguous. The CDR3 is 12 residues long. The V gene's germline CDR1 is DFQATT and CDR2 SNEGSKA (reference sequence). The CDR3 bases are TGCAGTGCTAGTTCCGCGAATCAGCTCCAGCATTTT. Its protein product is CSASSANQLQHF.

There are many counts of this clonotype. V gene TRBV28 combines with J gene TRBJ1-6; 7 bases agree with TRBD1. Germline CDR1 MDHEN, CDR2 SYDVKM. V lost 5 bases, J lost 6 bases, and 4 bases stayed unmatched. The CDR3 covers 14 residues. The CDR3 bases are TGTGCCAGCAGTCCGGGACAGACTAATTCACCCCTCCACTTT. It yields the protein CASSPGQTNSPLHF.

At least ten counts were recorded for this clonotype. The gene calls are TRBV29-1 and TRBJ1-2; D is possibly TRBD1 (5 bases). The CDR3 spans 14 residues. The ends were cut back, 7 bases at V and 5 bases at J, with 20 bases in the middle. Germline assignment: CDR1 SQVTM and CDR2 ANQGSEA. The CDR3 sequence: CSATSGPSVYGYTF. For the CDR3, the DNA is TGCAGCGCTACCTCGGGACCTTCGGTATATGGCTACACCTTC.

This clonotype was counted many times. V and J are TRBV5-8 and TRBJ1-2; the D is unclear. The CDR3 runs 12 residues. V was clipped by 0 bases and J by 6 bases, with 6 bases between them. Looked up from germline, CDR1 is SGHTS and CDR2 is YDEGEE. Here the CDR3 DNA reads TGTGCCAGCAGCTTGGAATTTGATGGCTACACCTTC. It encodes CASSLEFDGYTF.

In its sample, this clonotype was seen many times. This chain connects TRBV7-2 to TRBJ2-7; unclear D gene. The CDR3 loop spans 12 amino acids. V lost 3 bases and J lost 3, with 6 bases in between. Per the germline V gene, CDR1 is SGHTA and CDR2 is FQGNSA. For the CDR3, the DNA is TGTGCCAGCAGCTTCTCGATCTACGAGCAGTACTTC. Its protein is CASSFSIYEQYF.

This clonotype has ten or more counts. V gene TRBV2 combines with J gene TRBJ2-1; the match to TRBD2 covers 14 bases. Unmatched junction bases numbered 1, after V lost 6 bases and J lost 3 bases. The CDR3 totals 15 residues. CDR1 is SNHLY, CDR2 FYNNEI, per germline. CDR3 nucleotide sequence: TGTGCCAGCAGCGGACTAGCGGGAGGCTACAATGAGCAGTTCTTC. Amino acid sequence: CASSGLAGGYNEQFF.

Points on this clonotype: This sequence may be a read error, since a much larger clone differs from it by one base. The V call is TRBV29-1, the J call TRBJ1-4, with a possible D match to TRBD1 (5 bases). The V gene's germline CDR1 is SQVTM and CDR2 ANQGSEA. The CDR3 runs to 14 residues. DNA of the CDR3: TGCAGCGTACAGGCCCCTGCAACTAATGATAAACTGTTTTTT. This gives the protein CSVQAPATNDKLFF.

The sample holds many counts of this clonotype. CDR3: CASSLSGQGRYEQYF. The CDR3 DNA is TGTGCCAGCAGCTTATCGGGACAGGGGAGGTACGAGCAGTACTTC. V is TRBV7-2 and J is TRBJ2-7; 10 bases are shared with TRBD1. CDR1 and CDR2 from the germline V gene are SGHTA and FQGNSA. This CDR3 contains 15 residues. The junction had 5 bases not matched to a gene; V was cut back by 2 bases and J by 4 bases. Together with reference TRBV7-2 and TRBJ2-7, the CDR3 gives the full variable domain: GAGVSQSPSNKVTEKGKDVELRCDPISGHTALYWYRQSLGQGLEFLIYFQGNSAPDKSGLPSDRFSAERTGGSVSTLTIQRTQQEDSAVYLCASSLSGQGRYEQYFGPGTRLTVT.

Notes on this clonotype: A much larger clone is a single base away; this may be a read error. The chain couples TRBV12-3 or TRBV12-4 to TRBJ1-5, with no clear D. The CDR3 loop spans 14 amino acids. The chain's CDR3 is CVSSNTEVNQPQHF. The CDR3 DNA is TGTGTCAGCAGCAACACAGAAGTCAATCAGCCCCAGCATTTT.

About this clonotype: With a much larger clone just one base away, this may be a read error. The rearrangement joins TRBV28 to TRBJ1-6; 7 nucleotides agree with TRBD1. Germline V gene lookup returns CDR1 MDHEN and CDR2 SYDVKM. The ends lost 5 bases at V and 8 bases at J; junction bases unmatched: 6. The CDR3 is 14 amino acids. The CDR3 reads CASSPGQTDSPLHF. In DNA form, the CDR3 reads TGTGCCAGCAGTCCGGGACAGACTGATTCACCCCTCCACTTT.

The CDR3 reads CASGEAGVVANEQFF. The CDR3 DNA is TGTGCCAGCGGGGAAGCGGGAGTGGTCGCCAATGAGCAGTTCTTC. V and J are TRBV28 and TRBJ2-1; 8 bases fit TRBD2. The ends lost 8 bases at V and 6 bases at J; junction bases unmatched: 12. Germline CDR1 reads MDHEN; CDR2 reads SYDVKM. CDR3 length equals 15 residues.

This clonotype has at least ten counts. The chain is built from TRBV20-1 and TRBJ1-3; D possibly corresponds to TRBD1 (6 bases). V was pared by 1 base and J by 2 bases, with 18 bases between. Germline V gene lookup returns CDR1 DFQATT and CDR2 SNEGSKA (reference sequence). The CDR3 is 17 residues long. CDR3 DNA: TGCAGTGCTAGAGGCGGTGCTTGGGGGCCGACTGGAAACACCATATATTTT. Protein sequence: CSARGGAWGPTGNTIYF.

This clonotype was detected many times. The CDR3 coding sequence is TGTGCCAGCAGCCAAGATGGGTTCGAAAAACTGTTTTTT. Amino acids: CASSQDGFEKLFF. The chain has TRBV4-2 and TRBJ1-4; unclear D gene. CDR1 is LGHNA and CDR2 is YNFKEQ in the germline V gene. The CDR3 length is 13 residues. The ends were cut back, 0 bases at V and 8 bases at J, with 7 bases in the middle.

This clonotype has ten or more counts. The rearrangement links TRBV2 to TRBJ2-4; possibly TRBD2 for D (6 bases). Between the trimmed V and J ends, which lost 5 bases and 5 bases, there was a span of 22 bases. The CDR3 contains 17 residues. In germline, CDR1 is SNHLY, CDR2 FYNNEI. CDR3 bases: TGTGCCAGCAGTCCCCTAGCCGGGAGAACGCACCAAAACATTCAGTACTTC. Translation: CASSPLAGRTHQNIQYF.

Comments on this clonotype: One junction end does not reproduce the germline sequence, and a read error may be involved. The chain joins TRBV5-1 to TRBJ1-2; tentatively, D is TRBD1 (5 bases). The CDR3 runs to 15 residues. Germline V gene lookup returns CDR1 SGHRS and CDR2 YFSETQ. Written as DNA, the CDR3 is TGCGCCAGCAGCTTGAGGCCAGGGTTTGACTATGGCTGCACCTTC. Its protein is CASSLRPGFDYGCTF. Variable domain in full (rest from reference TRBV5-1 and TRBJ1-2): KAGVTQTPRYLIKTRGQQVTLSCSPISGHRSVSWYQQTPGQGLQFLFEYFSETQRNKGNFPGRFSGRQFSNSRSEMNVSTLELGDSALYLCASSLRPGFDYGCTFGSGTRLTVV.

The J gene is TRBJ2-1, the V gene TRBV30, with 8 bases identical to TRBD1. The CDR3 consists of 12 residues. CDR1 is GTSNPN, CDR2 SVGIG, per germline (reference sequence). V lost 3 bases, J lost 9 bases, and 4 bases stayed unmatched. The CDR3 coding sequence is TGTGCCTGGAGCCCCAGGGGGCCTGAGCAGTTCTTC. Its translation is CAWSPRGPEQFF.

At least ten counts were recorded for this clonotype. The chain recombines TRBV12-3 or TRBV12-4 with TRBJ2-7, with 8 nucleotides matching TRBD2. The CDR3 loop spans 15 amino acids. The V segment lost 3 bases and the J segment 1 base; nucleotides outside the gene matches: 5. CDR3 sequence reads: CASSFRREASYEQYF. The CDR3 nucleotides are TGTGCCAGCAGTTTCCGGCGGGAGGCTTCCTACGAGCAGTACTTC.

At least ten counts were recorded for this clonotype. The CDR3 DNA reads as TGTGCCAGCAGTTCCCGGGACAGGATCGATGAGCAGTTCTTC. It codes for CASSSRDRIDEQFF. The chain joins TRBV12-3 or TRBV12-4 to TRBJ2-1; 8 bases align to TRBD1. Unmatched junction bases numbered 7, after V lost 4 bases and J lost 8 bases. This CDR3 is built from 14 residues.

A word on this clonotype: A much more abundant neighbour one base away suggests this may be a read error. The chain uses TRBV12-3 or TRBV12-4 and TRBJ2-2; tentative D call: TRBD1 (7 bases). This CDR3 spans 13 amino acids. The V end was cut by 3 bases, the J end by 10 bases, with 12 bases between. The CDR3 here is CASSFTGEVELFF. The CDR3 coding sequence is TGTGCCAGCAGTTTCACAGGGGAGGTGGAGCTGTTTTTT.

The V and J genes are TRBV20-1 and TRBJ2-7; 10 positions agree with TRBD2. V shed 6 bases, J shed 4 bases, and the junction held 12 bases outside the gene matches. The CDR3 runs 15 residues. Germline values: CDR1 DFQATT, CDR2 SNEGSKA (reference sequence). CDR3 in DNA: TGCAGTGCCAAGACCAGCGGGAGGGCCAGGTACGAGCAGTACTTC. Translation gives CSAKTSGRARYEQYF.

This clonotype was observed a single time. The rearrangement uses TRBV9 and TRBJ1-1; no clear D gene. Looked up from germline, CDR1 is SGDLS and CDR2 is YYNGEE. The CDR3 sequence is 14 residues long. Trimming removed 0 bases from V and 1 base from J, with 7 bases in between. CDR3 in DNA: TGTGCCAGCAGCGTAGGGGCCGCGAACACTGAAGCTTTCTTT. Its translation is CASSVGAANTEAFF.

This clonotype was observed at least ten times. The chain carries TRBV18 and TRBJ2-5; D remains ambiguous. Germline V CDR1 and CDR2: KGHSH, LQKENI. This CDR3 comprises 12 residues. The V end was cut by 1 base, the J end by 3 bases, with 3 bases between. The CDR3 DNA sequence: TGTGCCAGCTCACCACAAAAAGAGACCCAGTACTTC. Amino acids: CASSPQKETQYF.